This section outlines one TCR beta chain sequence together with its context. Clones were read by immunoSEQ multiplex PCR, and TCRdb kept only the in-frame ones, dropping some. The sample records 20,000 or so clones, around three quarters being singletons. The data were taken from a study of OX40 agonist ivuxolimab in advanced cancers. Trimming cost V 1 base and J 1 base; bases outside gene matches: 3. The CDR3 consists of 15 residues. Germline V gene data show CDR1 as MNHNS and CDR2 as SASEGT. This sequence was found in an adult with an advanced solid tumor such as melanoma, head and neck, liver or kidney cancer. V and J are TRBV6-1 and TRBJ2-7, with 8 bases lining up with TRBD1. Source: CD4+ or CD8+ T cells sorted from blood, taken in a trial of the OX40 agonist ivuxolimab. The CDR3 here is CASSEGQGASYEQYF. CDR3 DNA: TGTGCCAGCAGTGAAGGCCAGGGGGCGTCCTACGAGCAGTACTTC.